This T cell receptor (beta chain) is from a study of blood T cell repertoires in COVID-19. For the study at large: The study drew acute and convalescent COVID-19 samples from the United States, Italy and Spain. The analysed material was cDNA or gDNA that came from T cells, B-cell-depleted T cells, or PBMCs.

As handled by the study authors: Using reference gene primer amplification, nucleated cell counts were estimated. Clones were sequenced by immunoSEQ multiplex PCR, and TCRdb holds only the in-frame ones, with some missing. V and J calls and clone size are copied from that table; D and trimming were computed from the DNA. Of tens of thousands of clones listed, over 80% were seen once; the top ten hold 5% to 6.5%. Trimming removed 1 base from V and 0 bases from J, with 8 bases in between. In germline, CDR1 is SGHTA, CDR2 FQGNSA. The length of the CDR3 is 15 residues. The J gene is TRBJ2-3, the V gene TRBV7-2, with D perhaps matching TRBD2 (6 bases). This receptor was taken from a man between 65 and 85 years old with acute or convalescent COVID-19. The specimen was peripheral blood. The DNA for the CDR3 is TGTGCCAGCAGCTTAGGCGGGGCTAGCACAGATACGCAGTATTTT. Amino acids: CASSLGGASTDTQYF.